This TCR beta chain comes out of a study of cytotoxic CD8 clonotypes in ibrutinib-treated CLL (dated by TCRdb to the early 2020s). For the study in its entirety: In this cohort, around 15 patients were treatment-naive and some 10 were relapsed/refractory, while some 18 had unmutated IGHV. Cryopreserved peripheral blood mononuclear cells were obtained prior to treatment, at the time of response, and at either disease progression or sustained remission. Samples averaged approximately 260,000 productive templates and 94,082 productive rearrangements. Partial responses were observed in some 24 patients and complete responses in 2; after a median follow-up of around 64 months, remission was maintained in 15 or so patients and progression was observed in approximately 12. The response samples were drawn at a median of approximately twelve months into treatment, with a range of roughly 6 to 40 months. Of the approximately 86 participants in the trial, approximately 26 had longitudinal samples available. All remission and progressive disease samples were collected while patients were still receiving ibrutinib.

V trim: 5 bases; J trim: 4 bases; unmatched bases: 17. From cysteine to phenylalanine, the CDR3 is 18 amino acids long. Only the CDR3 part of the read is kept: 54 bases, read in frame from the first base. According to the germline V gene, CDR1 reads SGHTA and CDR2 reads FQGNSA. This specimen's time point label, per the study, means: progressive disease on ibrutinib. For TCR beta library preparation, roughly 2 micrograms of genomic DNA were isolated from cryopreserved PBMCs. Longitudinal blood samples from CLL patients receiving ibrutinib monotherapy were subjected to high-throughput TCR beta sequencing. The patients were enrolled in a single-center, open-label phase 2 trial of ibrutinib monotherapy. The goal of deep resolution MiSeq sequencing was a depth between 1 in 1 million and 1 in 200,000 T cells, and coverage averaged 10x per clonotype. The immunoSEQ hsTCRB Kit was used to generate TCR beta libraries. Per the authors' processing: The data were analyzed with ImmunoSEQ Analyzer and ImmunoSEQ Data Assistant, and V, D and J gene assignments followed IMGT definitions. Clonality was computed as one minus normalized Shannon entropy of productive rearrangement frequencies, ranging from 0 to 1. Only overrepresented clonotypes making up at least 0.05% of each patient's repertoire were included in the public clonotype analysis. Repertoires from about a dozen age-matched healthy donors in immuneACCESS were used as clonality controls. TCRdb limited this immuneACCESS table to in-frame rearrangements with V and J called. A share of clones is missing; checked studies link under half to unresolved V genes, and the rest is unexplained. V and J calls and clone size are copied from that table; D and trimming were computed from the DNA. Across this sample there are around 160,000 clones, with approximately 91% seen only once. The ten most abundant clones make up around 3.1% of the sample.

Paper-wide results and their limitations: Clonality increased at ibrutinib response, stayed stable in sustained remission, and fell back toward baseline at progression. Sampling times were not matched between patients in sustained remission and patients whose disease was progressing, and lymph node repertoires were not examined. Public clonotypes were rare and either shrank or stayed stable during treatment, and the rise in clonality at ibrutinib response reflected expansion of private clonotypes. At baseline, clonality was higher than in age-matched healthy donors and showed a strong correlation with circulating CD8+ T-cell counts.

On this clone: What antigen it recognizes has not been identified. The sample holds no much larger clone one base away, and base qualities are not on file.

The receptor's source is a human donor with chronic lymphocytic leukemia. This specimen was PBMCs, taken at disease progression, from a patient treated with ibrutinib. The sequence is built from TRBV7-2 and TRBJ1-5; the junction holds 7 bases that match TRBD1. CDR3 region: CASSQRTGSLPGNQPQHF. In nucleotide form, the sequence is TGTGCCAGCAGCCAGAGGACAGGATCCCTGCCTGGTAATCAGCCCCAGCATTTT.